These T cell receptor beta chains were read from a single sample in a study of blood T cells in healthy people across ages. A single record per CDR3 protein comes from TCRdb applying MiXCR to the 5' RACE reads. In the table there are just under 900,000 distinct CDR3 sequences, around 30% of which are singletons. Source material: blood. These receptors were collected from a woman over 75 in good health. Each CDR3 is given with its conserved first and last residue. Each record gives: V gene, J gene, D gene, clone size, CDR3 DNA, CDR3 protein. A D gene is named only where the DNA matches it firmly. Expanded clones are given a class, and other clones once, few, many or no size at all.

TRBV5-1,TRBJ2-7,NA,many,TGCGCCAGCAGCTTGGCCGTTTCCGTCGGAGAGCAGTACTTC,CASSLAVSVGEQYF
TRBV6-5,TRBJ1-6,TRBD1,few,TGTGCCAGCAGAACTTACGGACAGGGGCAGAATTCACCCCTCCACTTT,CASRTYGQGQNSPLHF
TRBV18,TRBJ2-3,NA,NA,TGTGCCAGCTCACGGGCAGGGTCTTCAGATACGCAGTATTTT,CASSRAGSSDTQYF
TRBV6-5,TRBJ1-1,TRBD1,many,TGTGCCAGCAGTTACCGCCGGAGACAGGGTAGCACTGAAGCTTTCTTT,CASSYRRRQGSTEAFF
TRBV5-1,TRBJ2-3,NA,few,TGCGCCAGCAGCTCCGGGAGACCAAGCAGGGATACGCAGTATTTT,CASSSGRPSRDTQYF
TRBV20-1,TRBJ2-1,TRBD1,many,TGCAGTGCCTTACTTGGACAGGGTACGGGGAATGAGCAGTTCTTC,CSALLGQGTGNEQFF
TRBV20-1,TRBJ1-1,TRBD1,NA,TGCAGTGCCAGAAGAGCACAGGGGGGCACTGAAGCTTTCTTT,CSARRAQGGTEAFF
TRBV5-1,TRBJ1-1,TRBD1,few,TGCGCCAGCAGCTTGGCCAGGGGGAGATACACTGAAGCTTTCTTT,CASSLARGRYTEAFF
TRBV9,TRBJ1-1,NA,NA,TGTGCCAGCAACTTAGAGGAGAACACTGAAGCTTTCTTT,CASNLEENTEAFF
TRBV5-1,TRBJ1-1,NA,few,TGCGCCAGCAGCTTGGAAGCAGGGCCCTTTGAAGCTTTCTTT,CASSLEAGPFEAFF
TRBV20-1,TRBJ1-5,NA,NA,TGCAGTGCTAGACGGGACACCCATCAGCCCCAGCATTTT,CSARRDTHQPQHF
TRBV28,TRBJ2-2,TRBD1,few,TGTGCCAGCAGTCCGACAGGGCGAAACACCGGGGAGCTGTTTTTT,CASSPTGRNTGELFF
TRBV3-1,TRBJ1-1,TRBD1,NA,TGTGCCAGCAGACAACCAGGGGGCTCTGAAGCTTTCTTT,CASRQPGGSEAFF
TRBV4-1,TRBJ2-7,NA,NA,TGCGCCAGCAGCCAAGAGGAGGGGGCAAGGGAGCAGTACTTC,CASSQEEGAREQYF
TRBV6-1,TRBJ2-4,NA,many,TGTGCCAGCAAAGGACCGGAGCAAGGCAAAAACATTCAGTACTTC,CASKGPEQGKNIQYF
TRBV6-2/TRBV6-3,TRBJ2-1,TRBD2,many,TGTGCCAGCACCTTAGCGGGGGGCCGGGGCTCCTACAATGAGCAGTTCTTC,CASTLAGGRGSYNEQFF
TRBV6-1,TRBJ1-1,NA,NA,TGTGCCAGCAGACCGGGACCCGTGAACACTGAAGCTTTCTTT,CASRPGPVNTEAFF
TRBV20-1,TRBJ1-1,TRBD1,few,TGCAGTGCTCGTGACAGGGGAGTAGGCACTGAAGCTTTCTTT,CSARDRGVGTEAFF
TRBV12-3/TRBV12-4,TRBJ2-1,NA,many,TGTGCCAGCAGTTTACTTCGAATCTCCTACAATGAGCAGTTCTTC,CASSLLRISYNEQFF
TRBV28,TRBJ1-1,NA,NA,TGTGCCAGCAGTTTAAGACAGATAATGAACACTGAAGCTTTCTTT,CASSLRQIMNTEAFF
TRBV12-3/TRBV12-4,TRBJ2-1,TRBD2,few,TGTGCCAGCAGTTTCAGCGGGGGAACAAATGAGCAGTTCTTC,CASSFSGGTNEQFF
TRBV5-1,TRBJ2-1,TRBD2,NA,TGCGCCAGCAGGGGTCCTGCGGGGGGGAGTGAGCAGTTCTTC,CASRGPAGGSEQFF
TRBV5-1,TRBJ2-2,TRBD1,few,TGCGCCAGCAGCGTCCGACAGGGTCCCCTCCCCGGGGAGCTGTTTTTT,CASSVRQGPLPGELFF
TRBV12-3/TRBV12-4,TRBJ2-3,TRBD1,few,TGTGCCAGCAGTTCAGGAGGTGGGACAGATGTGGAGTATTTT,CASSSGGGTDVEYF
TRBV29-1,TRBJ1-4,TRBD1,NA,TGCAGCGTTGAAGATCATGGAACGCGGGACAGACTGTTTTTT,CSVEDHGTRDRLFF
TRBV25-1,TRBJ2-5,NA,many,TGTGCCAGCAGTGAAACCCGGTCCCGGTACCAAGAGACCCAGTACTTC,CASSETRSRYQETQYF
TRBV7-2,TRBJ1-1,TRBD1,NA,TGTGCCAGCAGCTACACCGGGACAGGGGTGGGCACTGAAGCTTTCTTT,CASSYTGTGVGTEAFF